The 32 T cell receptor beta chains below were found in one sample sequenced in a study of cytomegalovirus exposure and HLA in healthy donors. PCR employed 60 Vbeta and 13 Jbeta primers. Produced via immunoSEQ multiplex PCR; TCRdb's table is partial and in-frame only. Here the sample table reports roughly 50,000 clones. The material sequenced was PBMCs. These receptors all stem from a man aged 35-49 years in good health and CMV-seropositive.

The chain recombines TRBV7-9 with TRBJ1-1; 9 positions agree with TRBD1. The CDR3 runs to 14 residues. Looked up from germline, CDR1 is SEHNR and CDR2 is FQNEAQ (reference sequence). V shed 2 bases and J 7 bases; nucleotides not matched to a gene: 5. CDR3 region: CASSLLQGADEAFF. The CDR3 DNA is TGTGCCAGCAGCTTACTACAGGGGGCGGATGAAGCTTTCTTT. Drawing the rest from reference TRBV7-9 and TRBJ1-1, the complete variable domain is DTGVSQNPRHKITKRGQNVTFRCDPISEHNRLYWYRQTLGQGPEFLTYFQNEAQLEKSRLLSDRFSAERPKGSFSTLEIQRTEQGDSAMYLCASSLLQGADEAFFGQGTRLTVV.

This CDR3 reads CASSVGLASADTQYF. CDR3 nucleotides: TGTGCCAGCAGCGTAGGGCTAGCTAGTGCAGATACGCAGTATTTT. V usage is TRBV9 and J usage is TRBJ2-3; D might be TRBD2 (5 bases). The CDR3 length is 15 residues. Trimming left V 0 bases short and J 4 bases short, with 12 bases between. In germline, CDR1 is SGDLS, CDR2 YYNGEE.

The genes are TRBV19 and TRBJ1-2, with D hard to call. Trimming stripped 7 bases from V and 7 bases from J, with 13 bases between. The CDR3 is 12 amino acids. The germline CDR1 and CDR2 sequences are LNHDA and SQIVND (reference sequence). The CDR3 region has the DNA TGTGCCAGTATGGGGAGAGGTACTGGCTACACCTTC. It specifies CASMGRGTGYTF.

The V call is TRBV25-1, the J call TRBJ2-7, with a weak D call TRBD1 (6 bases). Germline V gives CDR1 MGHDK, CDR2 SYGVNS. The CDR3 runs to 15 residues. Trimming took off 0 bases at V and 5 bases at J, with 14 bases between the two ends. CDR3 amino acids: CASSEYQGRSNEQYF. DNA of the CDR3: TGTGCCAGCAGTGAATATCAGGGGCGCAGCAACGAGCAGTACTTC.

V usage is TRBV4-2 and J usage is TRBJ2-7; 9 positions agree with TRBD2. J was trimmed by 4 bases and V by 1 base; bases with no gene match: 5. CDR3 length: 15 residues. The germline CDR1 and CDR2 sequences are LGHNA and YNFKEQ. CDR3 DNA: TGTGCCAGCAGCCAAGTGGCGGGGGGGATGTACGAGCAGTACTTC. Protein product: CASSQVAGGMYEQYF.

The V and J genes are TRBV5-1 and TRBJ1-2; 7 bases fit TRBD1. V gave up 4 bases and J gave up 4 bases; unmatched junction bases: 10. The CDR3 extends over 15 amino acids. Germline CDR1 SGHRS, CDR2 YFSETQ. The CDR3 region is CASSLWGTELYGYTF. CDR3 nucleotides: TGCGCCAGCAGCCTTTGGGGGACAGAGCTCTATGGCTACACCTTC.

The chain links TRBV25-1 to TRBJ2-2; TRBD1 matches at 8 bases. Germline CDR1 and CDR2: MGHDK and SYGVNS. The CDR3 has 12 residues. V lost 11 bases, J lost 5 bases, and 4 bases stayed unmatched. The CDR3 region is CAVQGATGELFF. CDR3 coding DNA: TGTGCCGTCCAGGGGGCGACCGGGGAGCTGTTTTTT.

V usage is TRBV11-2 and J usage is TRBJ2-2, with D possibly being TRBD2 (5 bases). The CDR3 spans 15 residues. Germline loops: CDR1 SGHAT, CDR2 FQNNGV. V lost 5 bases to trimming and J lost 1 base, with 11 bases between them. DNA of the CDR3: TGTGCCAGCAGCCTTCCTGGGAGGAACACCGGGGAGCTGTTTTTT. It specifies CASSLPGRNTGELFF.

The gene calls are TRBV13 and TRBJ2-3; D call uncertain. V was pared by 5 bases and J by 5 bases, with 11 bases between. From germline, CDR1 is PRHDT and CDR2 FYEKMQ (reference sequence). CDR3 length equals 13 residues. This chain's CDR3 is CASSTPNGDTQYF. CDR3 DNA: TGTGCCAGCAGCACTCCGAACGGAGATACGCAGTATTTT.

J is TRBJ1-4 and V is TRBV4-3; D possibly corresponds to TRBD1 (5 bases). The ends were cut back, 0 bases at V and 5 bases at J, with 22 bases in the middle. Per germline, CDR1 LGHNA and CDR2 YSLEER. The length of the CDR3 is 19 residues. For the CDR3, the DNA is TGCGCCAGCAGCCAAGAAACCCCTAATGGGGCCTCCAGAAATGAAAAACTGTTTTTT. It is translated as CASSQETPNGASRNEKLFF.

The CDR3 DNA reads as TGTGCCAGCAGTCCGGGACAGAACACTGAAGCTTTCTTT. This encodes CASSPGQNTEAFF. The V gene is TRBV27, the J gene TRBJ1-1, with D perhaps matching TRBD1 (6 bases). The CDR3 is 13 amino acids. Germline CDR1 and CDR2: MNHEY and SMNVEV (reference sequence). Trimming stripped 5 bases from V and 1 base from J, with 8 bases between.

This rearrangement joins TRBV6-6 to TRBJ2-7, with TRBD2 identical over 7 bases. Germline values: CDR1 MNHNY, CDR2 SVGAGI (reference sequence). V shed 2 bases, J shed 7 bases, and the junction held 2 bases outside the gene matches. This CDR3 has 12 residues. The chain's CDR3 is CASSYDGGEQYF. For the CDR3, the DNA is TGTGCCAGCAGTTACGACGGGGGGGAGCAGTACTTC.

The CDR3 region is CASREGRTGANVLTF. The DNA of the CDR3 is TGTGCCAGCAGGGAGGGGAGAACTGGGGCCAACGTCCTGACTTTC. The chain carries TRBV2 and TRBJ2-6; a possible D gene is TRBD2 (6 bases). CDR1 is SNHLY, CDR2 FYNNEI, per germline. V lost 6 bases, J lost 2 bases, and 11 bases lay in between. The CDR3 extends over 15 amino acids.

The J gene is TRBJ2-3, the V gene TRBV10-3; 10 bases line up with TRBD2. CDR1 and CDR2 (germline): ENHRY, SYGVKD. Trimming removed 1 base from V and 4 bases from J; junction bases left unmatched: 5. The CDR3 covers 16 residues. CDR3 amino acids: CAISELEREGPDTQYF. CDR3 nucleotide sequence: TGTGCCATCAGTGAGTTAGAGCGGGAGGGCCCAGATACGCAGTATTTT.

The rearrangement joins TRBV5-1 to TRBJ2-2; no clear D. Germline CDR1 and CDR2: SGHRS and YFSETQ. The CDR3 is 12 residues long. Trimming stripped 4 bases from V and 2 bases from J, with 3 bases between. The chain's CDR3 is CASSQNTGELFF. Written as DNA, the CDR3 is TGCGCCAGCAGCCAAAACACCGGGGAGCTGTTTTTT.

The V call is TRBV15, the J call TRBJ1-3, with a tentative D call TRBD1 (5 bases). The CDR3 runs to 15 residues. Germline CDR1 and CDR2: LNHNV and YYDKDF (reference sequence). Trimming left V 2 bases short and J 2 bases short, with 10 bases between. CDR3 sequence: CATSRWGEPGNTIYF. CDR3 nucleotides: TGTGCCACCAGCAGATGGGGGGAACCTGGAAACACCATATATTTT.

The chain joins TRBV28 to TRBJ2-7; D perhaps matches TRBD2 (7 bases). V dropped 3 bases and J dropped 7 bases, with 16 bases sitting between them. Germline V gene sequence: CDR1 MDHEN, CDR2 SYDVKM. The CDR3 runs to 14 residues. The DNA of the CDR3 is TGTGCCAGCAGTTTCCTCGGGGGGCTGGGGGAGCAGTACTTC. It codes for CASSFLGGLGEQYF.

V gene TRBV9 combines with J gene TRBJ2-2; D is possibly TRBD2 (5 bases). The germline CDR1 and CDR2 sequences are SGDLS and YYNGEE. Deletions cut 3 bases from V and 4 bases from J, with 13 bases between. The CDR3 is 15 amino acids. CDR3 sequence: CASSAALRGTGELFF. DNA for the CDR3: TGTGCCAGCAGCGCGGCCTTACGGGGCACCGGGGAGCTGTTTTTT. Variable domain in full (rest from reference TRBV9 and TRBJ2-2): DSGVTQTPKHLITATGQRVTLRCSPRSGDLSVYWYQQSLDQGLQFLIQYYNGEERAKGNILERFSAQQFPDLHSELNLSSLELGDSALYFCASSAALRGTGELFFGEGSRLTVL.

The rearrangement joins TRBV27 to TRBJ1-5; D uncertain. The CDR3 extends over 13 amino acids. Germline V lookup: CDR1 MNHEY, CDR2 SMNVEV (reference sequence). Trimming removed 2 bases from V and 9 bases from J, with 11 bases in between. This chain's CDR3 is CASSLGGGRPQHF. The CDR3 coding sequence is TGTGCCAGCAGTTTAGGAGGTGGTAGGCCCCAGCATTTT.

CDR3 region: CASVDRLYGYTF. The CDR3 coding sequence is TGTGCCAGTGTGGACAGGCTCTATGGCTACACCTTC. The V call is TRBV19, the J call TRBJ1-2, with TRBD1 matching 7 bases. Germline V gene sequence: CDR1 LNHDA, CDR2 SQIVND (reference sequence). The CDR3 runs 12 residues. The J segment lost 4 bases and the V segment lost 8 bases, leaving 4 bases of the junction unmatched. The full variable domain, rest sourced from reference TRBV19 and TRBJ1-2, is DGGITQSPKYLFRKEGQNVTLSCEQNLNHDAMYWYRQDPGQGLRLIYYSQIVNDFQKGDIAEGYSVSREKKESFPLTVTSAQKNPTAFYLCASVDRLYGYTFGSGTRLTVV.

This chain uses TRBV11-2 with TRBJ2-3, with D possibly TRBD1 on 5 matching bases. Germline V gene data show CDR1 as SGHAT and CDR2 as FQNNGV. The length of the CDR3 is 17 residues. Trimming pared 2 bases from V and 2 bases from J, leaving 17 bases between. In DNA, the CDR3 is TGTGCCAGCAGCTTATACTTGACAGCTTCTTACACAGATACGCAGTATTTT. Translation: CASSLYLTASYTDTQYF.

The chain recombines TRBV5-1 with TRBJ2-5; unclear D gene. The germline V gene has CDR1 SGHRS and CDR2 YFSETQ. The CDR3 covers 13 residues. V shed 0 bases and J shed 1 base, with 4 bases lying between them. In DNA, the CDR3 is TGCGCCAGCAGCTTGGACAGCCAAGAGACCCAGTACTTC. As protein: CASSLDSQETQYF.

The V gene is TRBV29-1, the J gene TRBJ2-2, with TRBD1 matching 7 bases. Germline loops: CDR1 SQVTM, CDR2 ANQGSEA. V was pared by 6 bases and J by 0 bases, with 4 bases of the junction left unmatched. The CDR3 is 14 amino acids. The CDR3 loop is CSVPDRTNTGELFF. Written as DNA, the CDR3 is TGCAGCGTACCGGACAGGACGAACACCGGGGAGCTGTTTTTT.

As concerns this clone: Other DNA sequences within the sample encode an identical CDR3. This sequence joins TRBV18 and TRBJ1-6; 7 positions agree with TRBD1. This CDR3 has 15 amino acids. The germline V gene has CDR1 KGHSH and CDR2 LQKENI. V was clipped by 4 bases and J by 8 bases; unmatched bases: 8. CDR3 bases: TGTGCCAGCTCACGGACAGGAGGCGTCGATTCACCCCTCCACTTT. It yields the protein CASSRTGGVDSPLHF.

The chain has TRBV27 and TRBJ1-2; no firm D call. The CDR3 contains 14 residues. The V end lost 0 bases, the J end lost 0 bases, and 5 bases lay between the germline ends. The germline V gene encodes CDR1 MNHEY and CDR2 SMNVEV (reference sequence). The CDR3 coding sequence is TGTGCCAGCAGTTTATCCGCAGCTAACTATGGCTACACCTTC. It codes for CASSLSAANYGYTF.

CDR3 amino acids: CASSVGTSGNTIYF. CDR3 sequence (DNA): TGTGCCAGCAGCGTAGGAACATCGGGAAACACCATATATTTT. The rearrangement uses TRBV9 and TRBJ1-3; D is unresolved. This CDR3 has 14 amino acids. V lost 0 bases and J lost 4, with 8 bases in between. CDR1 and CDR2 (germline): SGDLS, YYNGEE.

V is TRBV5-1 and J is TRBJ2-1; the match to TRBD2 covers 7 bases. V gave up 0 bases and J gave up 8 bases; unmatched junction bases: 8. CDR1 SGHRS and CDR2 YFSETQ come from the germline V gene. The CDR3 runs 15 residues. DNA for the CDR3: TGCGCCAGCAGCTTGGCCAGCGGGGTTAGCCATGAGCAGTTCTTC. Translating it yields CASSLASGVSHEQFF.

The chain combines TRBV18 with TRBJ2-3, with D tentatively TRBD2 (6 bases). This CDR3 has 17 residues. Trimming stripped 2 bases from V and 0 bases from J, with 15 bases between. Germline CDR1 reads KGHSH; CDR2 reads LQKENI. The CDR3 nucleotides are TGTGCCAGCTCACCAGGCCTGCTAGCGCTTAGCACAGATACGCAGTATTTT. Translated, it gives CASSPGLLALSTDTQYF.

The chain recombines TRBV7-9 with TRBJ1-1; 8 nucleotides agree with TRBD1. With V trimmed by 1 base and J by 6 bases, 7 bases remained unmatched. This CDR3 is built from 15 residues. The germline V gene encodes CDR1 SEHNR and CDR2 FQNEAQ (reference sequence). CDR3 in amino acids: CASSLGPGQGSEAFF. The DNA for the CDR3 is TGTGCCAGCAGCTTAGGACCAGGACAGGGCTCTGAAGCTTTCTTT. Based on the CDR3 plus reference TRBV7-9 and TRBJ1-1, the full variable domain is DTGVSQNPRHKITKRGQNVTFRCDPISEHNRLYWYRQTLGQGPEFLTYFQNEAQLEKSRLLSDRFSAERPKGSFSTLEIQRTEQGDSAMYLCASSLGPGQGSEAFFGQGTRLTVV.

J is TRBJ1-1 and V is TRBV19; the D gene is possibly TRBD1 (5 bases). The CDR3 consists of 14 residues. Trimming removed 5 bases from V and 1 base from J, with 11 bases in between. The V gene's germline CDR1 is LNHDA and CDR2 SQIVND (reference sequence). The CDR3 is CASSPSGGNTEAFF. The CDR3 DNA sequence: TGTGCCAGTAGTCCCTCCGGGGGGAACACTGAAGCTTTCTTT. Combining the CDR3 with reference TRBV19 and TRBJ1-1 gives the whole variable domain DGGITQSPKYLFRKEGQNVTLSCEQNLNHDAMYWYRQDPGQGLRLIYYSQIVNDFQKGDIAEGYSVSREKKESFPLTVTSAQKNPTAFYLCASSPSGGNTEAFFGQGTRLTVV.

The chain combines TRBV19 with TRBJ1-5, with a weak D call TRBD1 (6 bases). The CDR3 contains 14 residues. CDR1 LNHDA and CDR2 SQIVND come from the germline V gene (reference sequence). V lost 8 bases and J lost 9, with 20 bases in between. The CDR3 bases are TGTGCCAGTTTACGCCCGGGACACCCTGGGCCCCAGCATTTT. Translating it yields CASLRPGHPGPQHF.

The rearrangement links TRBV6-5 to TRBJ2-1, with 10 bases lining up with TRBD2. CDR3 length equals 15 residues. The V segment lost 0 bases and the J segment 12 bases; nucleotides outside the gene matches: 8. Germline CDR1 MNHEY, CDR2 SVGAGI. The CDR3: CASSYSISGRFRQFF. CDR3 nucleotide sequence: TGTGCCAGCAGTTACTCGATTAGCGGGAGGTTTAGGCAGTTCTTC.